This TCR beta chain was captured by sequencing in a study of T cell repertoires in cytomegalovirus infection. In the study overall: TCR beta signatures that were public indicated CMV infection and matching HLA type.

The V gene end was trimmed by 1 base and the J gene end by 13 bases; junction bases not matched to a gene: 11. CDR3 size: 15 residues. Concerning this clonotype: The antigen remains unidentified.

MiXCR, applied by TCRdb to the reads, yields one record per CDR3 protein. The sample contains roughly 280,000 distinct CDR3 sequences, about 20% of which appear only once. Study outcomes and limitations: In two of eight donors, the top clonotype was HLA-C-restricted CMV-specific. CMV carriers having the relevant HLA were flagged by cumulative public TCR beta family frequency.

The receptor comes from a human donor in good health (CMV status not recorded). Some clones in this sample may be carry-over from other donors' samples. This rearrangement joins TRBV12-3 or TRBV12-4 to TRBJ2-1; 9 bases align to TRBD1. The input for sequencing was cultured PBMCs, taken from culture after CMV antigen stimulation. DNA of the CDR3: TGTGCCAGCAGTTTAGGTGGGACAGGGAGTTTCCCCCAGTTCTTC. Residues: CASSLGGTGSFPQFF.